A single sample is the source of the 10 T cell receptor beta chains below, sequenced in a study of identical twins. TCRdb fed the 5' RACE reads into MiXCR, producing one record per CDR3 protein. Here the sample spans more than 1.5 million distinct CDR3 sequences, more than 30% being singletons. The sequenced sample was cord blood. Receptors were obtained from a newborn girl in good health.

This clonotype was observed a few times. This chain connects TRBV3-1 to TRBJ2-1, with TRBD2 matching 8 bases. The CDR3 covers 16 residues. CDR1 and CDR2 (germline): LGHDT, YNNKEL (reference sequence). V shed 0 bases, J shed 7 bases, and the junction held 8 bases outside the gene matches. DNA of the CDR3: TGTGCCAGCAGCCAAGATCTTGGGCGGGGGGATAATGAGCAGTTCTTC. It specifies CASSQDLGRGDNEQFF.

The chain links TRBV10-3 to TRBJ1-1; 7 nucleotides agree with TRBD1. Unmatched junction bases numbered 6, after V lost 4 bases and J lost 1 base. The length of the CDR3 is 15 residues. CDR1 ENHRY and CDR2 SYGVKD come from the germline V gene. The CDR3 DNA reads as TGTGCCATCAGTGGTACAAAGGGGGCGAACACTGAAGCTTTCTTT. It specifies CAISGTKGANTEAFF.

The gene calls are TRBV7-2 and TRBJ2-1; D call uncertain. The J call is in doubt because the DNA end fits TRBJ2-7 better. Germline loops: CDR1 SGHTA, CDR2 FQGNSA. CDR3 length: 14 residues. As DNA, the CDR3 is TGTGCCAGCAGCTTAGTGGCCCCCCACAATGAGCAGTACTTC. Its translation is CASSLVAPHNEQYF.

This clonotype was seen a few times. This sequence joins TRBV29-1 and TRBJ2-2; D tentatively reads TRBD1 or TRBD2 (6 bases each). The germline V and J ends were trimmed by 4 bases and 3 bases, with 12 bases remaining between them. Germline-derived CDR1 and CDR2 are SQVTM and ANQGSEA. The CDR3 consists of 14 residues. CDR3 in DNA: TGCAGCGTTGTAGGGGGAGGTGACACCGGGGAGCTGTTTTTT. Its translation is CSVVGGGDTGELFF.

The V gene is TRBV27, the J gene TRBJ2-3, with a possible D match to TRBD2 (5 bases). The CDR3 loop spans 15 amino acids. The V gene lost 2 bases and the J gene lost 2 bases, with 11 bases spanning the gap. Germline assignment: CDR1 MNHEY and CDR2 SMNVEV (reference sequence). In DNA, the CDR3 is TGTGCCAGCAGTTTAGACGGGGTCTTCACAGATACGCAGTATTTT. It encodes CASSLDGVFTDTQYF.

Comment on this clonotype: An end of the junction does not agree with germline; a read error may underlie this. This chain uses TRBV15 with TRBJ1-2; D gene ambiguous. This CDR3 is built from 19 residues. CDR1 LNHNV and CDR2 YYDKDF come from the germline V gene (reference sequence). For the CDR3, the DNA is TGTGCCACCAGCAGAGCTCGGACGGAGAGGCAAGCAAGACTCTATGGCCACACCTTC. Translated: CATSRARTERQARLYGHTF.

V gene TRBV29-1 combines with J gene TRBJ2-1; no firm D call. The CDR3 has 13 amino acids. Per the germline V gene, CDR1 is SQVTM and CDR2 is ANQGSEA. Trimming removed 1 base at V and 9 bases at J, with 13 bases between. CDR3 coding DNA: TGCAGCGTTGAAGGGCCCGGCCAAACTGAGCAGTTCTTC. As protein: CSVEGPGQTEQFF.

This rearrangement joins TRBV24-1 to TRBJ2-3; tentatively, D is TRBD1 (6 bases). In germline, CDR1 is KGHDR, CDR2 SFDVKD. The CDR3 consists of 15 residues. V was shortened by 7 bases and J by 2 bases, with 15 bases between the two germline ends. DNA of the CDR3: TGTGCCACCAGCCCGGGACACCTTTACACAGATACGCAGTATTTT. Translated, it gives CATSPGHLYTDTQYF.

The CDR3 DNA reads as TGTGCCATCAGTGATCAGGGGGATTCACCCCTCCACTTT. It translates to CAISDQGDSPLHF. The chain employs TRBV10-3 and TRBJ1-6; TRBD1 matches 7 bases. CDR3 length equals 13 residues. With 3 bases clipped from V and 8 bases from J, the junction kept 1 base outside the gene matches. Germline CDR1 ENHRY, CDR2 SYGVKD.

J is TRBJ2-3 and V is TRBV5-8, with TRBD2 as a possible D gene (6 bases). Trimming removed 3 bases at V and 0 bases at J, with 11 bases between. CDR3 length equals 15 residues. Germline-derived CDR1 and CDR2 are SGHTS and YDEGEE. The CDR3 DNA follows: TGTGCCAGCAGCTGCGGGGTAACTAGCACAGATACGCAGTATTTT. This codes for CASSCGVTSTDTQYF. The variable domain in full, completed from reference TRBV5-8 and TRBJ2-3, reads EAGVTQSPTHLIKTRGQQATLRCSPISGHTSVYWYQQALGLGLQFLLWYDEGEERNRGNFPPRFSGRQFPNYSSELNVNALELEDSALYLCASSCGVTSTDTQYFGPGTRLTVL.